This TCR beta chain was recorded in a study of read filtering for tumor transcriptome and immune sequencing. Regarding the study as a whole: Dropping single-read clonotypes raised IR-seq and RNA-seq shared-clonotype correlation. About 82% of IR-seq clonotypes had a single read, yet these held around 3.5% of reads. The sorted CD138-negative fraction was a mixed bone marrow immune population, not purified T cells.

The CDR3 consists of 15 residues. CDR1 is SGHVS and CDR2 is FQNEAQ in the germline V gene. Sampling of bone marrow took place during active disease in every patient. This library used about 360 ng RNA and molecular barcoded adaptors spanning alpha/delta and beta/gamma chains. TCRdb called the reads again in MiXCR, with one record for every CDR3 protein. The sample contains tens of thousands of distinct CDR3 sequences, about a fifth of which appear only once. As for this clonotype: Its cognate antigen is unknown. A read error may be the cause here, since a much bigger clone is one base away.

The V gene is TRBV7-8, the J gene TRBJ2-5; 7 bases agree with TRBD1. Specimen: a population of CD138-negative cells sorted from bone marrow. This sequence was found in a donor at least 40 years old with multiple myeloma. In DNA, the CDR3 is TGTGTCAGCAGCTATACCGGGACAGTTCGAGAGACCCAGTACTTC. Translating gives CVSSYTGTVRETQYF. Full variable domain (missing parts from reference TRBV7-8 and TRBJ2-5): GAGVSQSPRYKVAKRGQDVALRCDPISGHVSLFWYQQALGQGPEFLTYFQNEAQLDKSGLPSDRFFAERPEGSVSTLKIQRTQQEDSAVYLCVSSYTGTVRETQYFGPGTRLLVL.